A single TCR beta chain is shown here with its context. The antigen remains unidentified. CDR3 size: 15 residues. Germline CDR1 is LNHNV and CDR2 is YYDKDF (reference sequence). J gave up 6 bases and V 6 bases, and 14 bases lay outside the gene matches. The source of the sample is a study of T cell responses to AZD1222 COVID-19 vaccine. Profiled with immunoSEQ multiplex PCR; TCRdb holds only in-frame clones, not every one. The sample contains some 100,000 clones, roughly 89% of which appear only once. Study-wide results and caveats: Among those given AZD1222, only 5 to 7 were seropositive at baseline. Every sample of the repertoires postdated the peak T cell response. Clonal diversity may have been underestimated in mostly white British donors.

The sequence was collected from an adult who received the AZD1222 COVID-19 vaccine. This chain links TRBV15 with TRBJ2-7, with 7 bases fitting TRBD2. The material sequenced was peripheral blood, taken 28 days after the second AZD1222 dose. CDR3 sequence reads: CATSKSRGVASEQYF. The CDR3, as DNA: TGTGCCACCAGTAAATCCCGGGGGGTCGCGTCCGAGCAGTACTTC. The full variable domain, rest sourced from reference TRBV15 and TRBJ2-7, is DAMVIQNPRYQVTQFGKPVTLSCSQTLNHNVMYWYQQKSSQAPKLLFHYYDKDFNNEADTPDNFQSRRPNTSFCFLDIRSPGLGDTAMYLCATSKSRGVASEQYFGPGTRLTVT.